This T cell receptor (beta chain) was sequenced for a study of OX40 agonist ivuxolimab in advanced cancers. Data came from immunoSEQ multiplex PCR; TCRdb stores just in-frame clones and leaves some out. Among roughly 42,000 clones listed, around 88% were seen once. Study-wide findings and caveats: Partly responding patients at 0.1-3.0 mg/kg showed some of the smallest clonal expansion. Also present in some nonresponders was a low level of normalized T-cell clonal expansion.

Regarding this clone: Its antigen is undetermined.

This TCR came from an adult with an advanced solid tumor such as melanoma, head and neck, liver or kidney cancer. Sequenced material: CD4+ or CD8+ T cells sorted from blood, taken in a trial of the OX40 agonist ivuxolimab.

In DNA form, the CDR3 reads TGTGCCAGCAGGTTGCAGGAAATCACCCCCGGGCGAGGCAATCAGCCCCAGCATTTT. Residues: CASRLQEITPGRGNQPQHF. This rearrangement joins TRBV21-1 to TRBJ1-5. TRBV21-1 is a documented pseudogene. This CDR3 is 19 amino acids long.